These 13 T cell receptor beta chains came from one sample sequenced in a study of blood T cell repertoires in COVID-19. The assay was immunoSEQ multiplex PCR, and TCRdb's table has in-frame clones only and misses some. The data contain about 260,000 clones, 88% of them singletons. The sample was peripheral blood. The receptors derive from a human donor in a cohort sampled during active COVID-19.

This chain links TRBV9 with TRBJ1-1, with 11 positions matching TRBD1. This CDR3 region has 17 residues. V was pared by 0 bases and J by 1 base, with 5 bases of the junction left unmatched. The germline V gene encodes CDR1 SGDLS and CDR2 YYNGEE. The CDR3: CASSVVGTGGPNTEAFF. CDR3 DNA: TGTGCCAGCAGCGTAGTGGGGACAGGGGGTCCGAACACTGAAGCTTTCTTT. Full variable domain (missing parts from reference TRBV9 and TRBJ1-1): DSGVTQTPKHLITATGQRVTLRCSPRSGDLSVYWYQQSLDQGLQFLIQYYNGEERAKGNILERFSAQQFPDLHSELNLSSLELGDSALYFCASSVVGTGGPNTEAFFGQGTRLTVV.

V and J are TRBV6-5 and TRBJ1-1; weak D call: TRBD1 (5 bases). The length of the CDR3 is 14 residues. The ends were cut back, 6 bases at V and 2 bases at J, with 13 bases in the middle. CDR1 MNHEY and CDR2 SVGAGI come from the germline V gene. In DNA, the CDR3 is TGTGCCAGCAGGAAGGACACCGTTAACACTGAAGCTTTCTTT. Its translation: CASRKDTVNTEAFF.

The rearrangement joins TRBV3-1 (or the pseudogene TRBV3-2) to TRBJ2-7; no firm D call. Germline V CDR1 and CDR2: LGHDT, YNNKEL (reference sequence). Trimming left V 3 bases short and J 3 bases short, with 3 bases between. There are 11 residues in the CDR3. The CDR3 here is CASSHIYEQYF. The CDR3 nucleotides are TGTGCCAGCAGCCATATCTACGAGCAGTACTTC.

The chain's CDR3 is CATSDLGLGDTQYF. The DNA of the CDR3 is TGTGCCACCAGTGATCTGGGACTAGGAGATACGCAGTATTTT. V and J are TRBV24-1 and TRBJ2-3; 8 bases fit TRBD2. The ends lost 3 bases at V and 5 bases at J; junction bases unmatched: 3. CDR3 length equals 14 residues. CDR1 KGHDR and CDR2 SFDVKD come from the germline V gene.

The rearrangement joins TRBV5-1 to TRBJ2-7, with D tentatively TRBD1 (7 bases). Germline V gene data show CDR1 as SGHRS and CDR2 as YFSETQ. The CDR3 runs 14 residues. V lost 0 bases to trimming and J lost 7 bases, with 14 bases between them. The CDR3 loop reads CASSLEARGREQYF. The CDR3 region has the DNA TGCGCCAGCAGCTTGGAGGCCAGGGGGAGGGAGCAGTACTTC.

To note about this clone: Different DNA sequences within this sample yield the same CDR3. The chain is built from TRBV25-1 and TRBJ2-7; 9 nucleotides align to TRBD2. The CDR3 spans 12 residues. Germline V gene data show CDR1 as MGHDK and CDR2 as SYGVNS. J was trimmed by 1 base and V by 9 bases; bases with no gene match: 1. Here the CDR3 DNA reads TGTGCCAGTAGCGGGAGTTCCTACGAGCAGTACTTC. Protein product: CASSGSSYEQYF.

This clone turned up a few times. This chain links TRBV10-1 with TRBJ2-3; D ambiguous. Germline V lookup: CDR1 WNHNN, CDR2 SYGVQD (reference sequence). The CDR3 is 14 amino acids. Trimming shortened V by 3 bases and J by 3 bases, and 10 bases separated the two germline ends. The CDR3 DNA follows: TGCGCCAGCAGTGATGTTCGGTCGACAGATACGCAGTATTTT. The encoded protein is CASSDVRSTDTQYF.

This sequence joins TRBV28 and TRBJ2-7, with 11 bases identical to TRBD2. The CDR3 is 16 amino acids. CDR1 is MDHEN and CDR2 is SYDVKM in the germline V gene. V shed 3 bases, J shed 8 bases, and the junction held 12 bases outside the gene matches. The CDR3 sequence is CASSFAGLAVPWKQYF. CDR3 DNA sequence: TGTGCCAGCAGTTTCGCGGGACTAGCGGTTCCTTGGAAGCAGTACTTC.

The chain couples TRBV10-3 to TRBJ2-3, with 7 bases lining up with TRBD2. Germline V gene sequence: CDR1 ENHRY, CDR2 SYGVKD. The CDR3 contains 15 residues. V lost 0 bases to trimming and J lost 3 bases; unmatched junction nucleotides: 3. CDR3 nucleotide sequence: TGTGCCATCAGTGAGTCGAGCGGGGCGACAGATACGCAGTATTTT. Protein product: CAISESSGATDTQYF.

CDR3 bases: TGTGCCAGCAGTTTGGCAAGCCAAGAGACCCAGTACTTC. Protein sequence: CASSLASQETQYF. V usage is TRBV28 and J usage is TRBJ2-5; D is unresolved. Germline V CDR1 and CDR2: MDHEN, SYDVKM. V lost 3 bases and J lost 1, with 6 bases in between. The CDR3 has 13 amino acids.

The chain combines TRBV28 with TRBJ2-7; 7 positions match TRBD1. The V segment lost 3 bases and the J segment 3 bases; nucleotides outside the gene matches: 8. Per germline, CDR1 MDHEN and CDR2 SYDVKM. CDR3 length equals 15 residues. CDR3 protein: CASSLVWSGGYEQYF. DNA for the CDR3: TGTGCCAGCAGTTTGGTCTGGTCAGGGGGCTACGAGCAGTACTTC.

This sequence joins TRBV4-2 and TRBJ2-7; D gene uncertain. This CDR3 spans 14 amino acids. Germline V gene sequence: CDR1 LGHNA, CDR2 YNFKEQ. V was shortened by 4 bases and J by 0 bases, with 10 bases between the two germline ends. CDR3 region: CASSPTVNSYEQYF. The CDR3 nucleotides read TGTGCCAGCAGCCCTACAGTCAACTCCTACGAGCAGTACTTC.

This chain connects TRBV19 to TRBJ1-6; 7 nucleotides agree with TRBD1. CDR1 is LNHDA, CDR2 SQIVND, per germline (reference sequence). V was clipped by 5 bases and J by 10 bases; unmatched bases: 11. The CDR3 is made up of 15 amino acids. CDR3 protein: CASSSATGSFSPLHF. The CDR3 DNA reads TGTGCCAGTAGTTCCGCGACAGGGTCTTTCTCACCCCTCCACTTT.